This T cell receptor (beta chain) was sequenced in a study of T-cell memory formation after mild COVID-19. One entry per CDR3 protein results from TCRdb running MiXCR on the 5' RACE reads. The table records around 200,000 distinct CDR3 sequences, 20% to 25% of them present only once. Sequencing input: PBMCs or a T cell subset sorted from them (not recorded which). The receptor's source is an adult woman who had mild COVID-19 (a few samples of this study predate the infection). Cell type and time point are not known.

CDR3 amino acids: CASSLAPLTTNEKLFF. The CDR3 bases are TGTGCCAGCAGCTTAGCCCCTTTGACAACTAATGAAAAACTGTTTTTT. The V and J genes are TRBV11-2 and TRBJ1-4; D gene ambiguous. Trimming left V 1 base short and J 0 bases short, with 9 bases between. Germline V lookup: CDR1 SGHAT, CDR2 FQNNGV. The CDR3 has 16 residues.